This is a list of T cell receptor beta chains from one sample in a study of identical twins. TCRdb reprocessed the 5' RACE reads via MiXCR and lists one record per CDR3 protein. The sample contains 450,000 to 650,000 distinct CDR3 sequences, 9.6% of which appear only once. This sample also belongs to another study, concerning yellow fever vaccine responses in identical twins.

Material: PBMCs. The receptors originated from a young woman in good health. Both conserved end residues are part of each CDR3. The D gene is left open where the match is weak. Size is omitted from some rows. Given values are once, few, many or a class for expanded clones.

>TRBJ2-7|NA|TRBV20-1|15|NA
TGCAGTGCTGGATTGGAGGACAGCCCCCTCTACGAGCAGTACTTC
CSAGLEDSPLYEQYF
>TRBJ2-3|TRBD2|TRBV7-9|16|few
TGTGCCAGCAGACTGACTAGCGGAAGCACCACAGATACGCAGTATTTT
CASRLTSGSTTDTQYF
>TRBJ2-1|NA|TRBV20-1|14|NA
TGCAGTGCAAAGCGGGTGAGCTCCTACAATGAGCAGTTCTTC
CSAKRVSSYNEQFF
>TRBJ2-5|NA|TRBV5-1|12|NA
TGCGCCAGCAGCTTCGACAGGGAGGGCCAGTACTTC
CASSFDREGQYF
>TRBJ2-7|NA|TRBV29-1|12|many
TGCAGCGTTGAAGATAGTCGCCCCGAGCAGTACTTC
CSVEDSRPEQYF
>TRBJ2-7|NA|TRBV6-1|15|NA
TGTGCCAGCAGTACGGAATCCTTTTTGGGCTACGAGCAGTACTTC
CASSTESFLGYEQYF
>TRBJ2-2|TRBD2|TRBV20-1|16|NA
TGCAGTGCTAGACGAGGACTAGCGGAGGTCACCGGGGAGCTGTTTTTT
CSARRGLAEVTGELFF
>TRBJ2-1|TRBD1|TRBV2|17|many
TGTGCCAGCAGTGAACTGGAAGGGACAGGGGATGTAAATGAGCAGTTCTTC
CASSELEGTGDVNEQFF
>TRBJ2-1|TRBD1|TRBV29-1|16|many
TGCAGCGTTGAAGGTCAAGCAGGGGGTGCCTACAATGAGCAGTTCTTC
CSVEGQAGGAYNEQFF
>TRBJ2-7|NA|TRBV12-3/TRBV12-4|13|few
TGTGCCAGCAGCCATGGGACACTCTACGAGCAGTACTTC
CASSHGTLYEQYF
>TRBJ1-6|NA|TRBV4-3|14|NA
TGCGCCAGCAGCCAAGTGGGGGAGGGTTCACCCCTCCACTTT
CASSQVGEGSPLHF
>TRBJ2-1|TRBD2|TRBV4-2|16|many
TGTGCCAGCAGCCCTATAGCGGGGGGTTTGAGGAATGAGCAGTTCTTC
CASSPIAGGLRNEQFF
>TRBJ2-7|NA|TRBV2|13|NA
TGTGCCAGCAACACGGACAGCTCCTACGAGCAGTACTTC
CASNTDSSYEQYF
>TRBJ2-7|NA|TRBV20-1|13|few
TGCAGTGCTTGGCCGGGGAGCTCCTACGAGCAGTACTTC
CSAWPGSSYEQYF
>TRBJ1-5|TRBD1|TRBV20-1|18|many
TGCAGTGCTAGATCCGGGACAGGGGCCGGTTGGGGCAATCAGCCCCAGCATTTT
CSARSGTGAGWGNQPQHF
>TRBJ1-1|NA|TRBV29-1|12|few
TGCAGCGTTGGACAGGTGGAGTCTGAAGCTTTCTTT
CSVGQVESEAFF
>TRBJ1-1|NA|TRBV6-5|15|NA
TGTGCCAGCAGTTACTCCATCAGGGCGAACACTGAAGCTTTCTTT
CASSYSIRANTEAFF
>TRBJ2-7|TRBD2|TRBV10-3|13|NA
TGTGCCATCTCCACTAGCGGGAACTACGAGCAGTACTTC
CAISTSGNYEQYF
>TRBJ2-7|TRBD2|TRBV20-1|15|NA
TGCAGTGCTAGTTCTGCCCTAGCGGGGGGCTACGAGCAGTACTTC
CSASSALAGGYEQYF
>TRBJ2-7|NA|TRBV5-1|17|NA
TGCGCCAGCAGCTTCGAACCCCCCCGGGACGTCGACTACGAGCAGTACTTC
CASSFEPPRDVDYEQYF
>TRBJ2-3|TRBD2|TRBV20-1|15|NA
TGCAGTGCTGGGACTAGCGGGGGACCCACAGATACGCAGTATTTT
CSAGTSGGPTDTQYF
>TRBJ2-2|TRBD2|TRBV6-4|15|many
TGTGCCAGCACCCGACTAGCGGGAGACACCGGGGAGCTGTTTTTT
CASTRLAGDTGELFF
>TRBJ2-1|NA|TRBV7-6|17|NA
TGTGCCAGCAGCTTAGGTCGCGGGGGCCTCGGGAACAATGAGCAGTTCTTC
CASSLGRGGLGNNEQFF
>TRBJ1-4|NA|TRBV6-5|14|few
TGTGCCAGCAGTTACGTAGGGTTGGGTGAAAAACTGTTTTTT
CASSYVGLGEKLFF
>TRBJ2-1|TRBD1|TRBV7-9|14|NA
TGTGCCAGCAGCTCATGGACAGGGGGCAATGAGCAGTTCTTC
CASSSWTGGNEQFF
>TRBJ2-7|NA|TRBV14|15|many
TGTGCCAGCAGCCGCGGATCTAGCGCCTCCTACGAGCAGTACTTC
CASSRGSSASYEQYF
>TRBJ2-7|NA|TRBV20-1|11|NA
TGCAGTGCACACAGGGCCAACGAGCAGTACTTC
CSAHRANEQYF